This T cell receptor beta chain was sequenced during a study of T-cell reconstitution after alpha-beta-depleted transplantation in children. V lost 4 bases, J lost 4 bases, and 7 bases lay in between. This CDR3 is built from 12 residues. The library targeted TCRbeta and was prepared with unique molecular identifiers. TCRdb analysed the PCR reads with MiXCR anew, one entry per CDR3 protein. The sample lists hundreds of thousands of distinct CDR3 sequences, roughly 14% seen once, with 0.79% in the top ten. Material: PBMCs, obtained before TCRalphabeta/CD19-depleted stem cell transplant. This receptor was taken from a girl aged 2 to 10 with congenital amegakaryocytic thrombocytopenia, due to receive a stem cell transplant. V usage is TRBV12-3 or TRBV12-4 and J usage is TRBJ1-2; D is unresolved. CDR3 DNA: TGTGCCAGCAGTTCCACGATCTATGGCTACACCTTC. Translation gives CASSSTIYGYTF.